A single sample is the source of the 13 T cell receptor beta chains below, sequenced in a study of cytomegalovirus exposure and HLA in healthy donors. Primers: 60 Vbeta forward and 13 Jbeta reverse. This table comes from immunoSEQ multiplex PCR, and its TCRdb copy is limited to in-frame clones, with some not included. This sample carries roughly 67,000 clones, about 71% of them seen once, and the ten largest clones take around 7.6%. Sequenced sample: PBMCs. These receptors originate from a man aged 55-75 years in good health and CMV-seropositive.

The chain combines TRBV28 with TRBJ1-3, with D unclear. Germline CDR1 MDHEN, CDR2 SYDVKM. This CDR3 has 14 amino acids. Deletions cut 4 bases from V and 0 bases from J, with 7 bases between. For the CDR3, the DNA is TGTGCCAGCAGTTCGAGGAGCTCTGGAAACACCATATATTTT. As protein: CASSSRSSGNTIYF.

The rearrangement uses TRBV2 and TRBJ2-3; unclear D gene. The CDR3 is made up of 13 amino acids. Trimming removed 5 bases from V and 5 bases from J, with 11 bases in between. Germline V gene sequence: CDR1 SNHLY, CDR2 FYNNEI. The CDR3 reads CASSLLNRDTQYF. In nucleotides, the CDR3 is TGTGCCAGCAGTCTCCTCAACAGAGATACGCAGTATTTT.

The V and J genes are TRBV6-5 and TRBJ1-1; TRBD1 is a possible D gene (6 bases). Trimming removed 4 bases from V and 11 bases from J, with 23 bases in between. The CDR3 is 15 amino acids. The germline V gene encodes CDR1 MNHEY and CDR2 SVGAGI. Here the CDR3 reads CASSFLGQSTMPAFF. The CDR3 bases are TGTGCCAGCAGTTTCCTCGGACAGTCAACCATGCCGGCTTTCTTT.

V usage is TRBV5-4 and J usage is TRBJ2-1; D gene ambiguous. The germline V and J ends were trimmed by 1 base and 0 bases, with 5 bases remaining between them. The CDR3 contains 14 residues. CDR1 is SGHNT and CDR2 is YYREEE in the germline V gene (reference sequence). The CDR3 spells CASSLYSSYNEQFF. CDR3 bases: TGTGCCAGCAGCTTGTACAGCTCCTACAATGAGCAGTTCTTC.

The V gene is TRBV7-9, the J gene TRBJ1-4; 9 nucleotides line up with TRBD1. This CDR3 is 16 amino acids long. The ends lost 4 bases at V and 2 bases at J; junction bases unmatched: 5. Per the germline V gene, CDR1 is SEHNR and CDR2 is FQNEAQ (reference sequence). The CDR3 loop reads CASSSGTGLTNEKLFF. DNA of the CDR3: TGTGCCAGCAGCTCTGGGACAGGGCTTACTAATGAAAAACTGTTTTTT. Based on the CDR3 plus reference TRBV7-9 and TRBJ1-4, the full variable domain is DTGVSQNPRHKITKRGQNVTFRCDPISEHNRLYWYRQTLGQGPEFLTYFQNEAQLEKSRLLSDRFSAERPKGSFSTLEIQRTEQGDSAMYLCASSSGTGLTNEKLFFGSGTQLSVL.

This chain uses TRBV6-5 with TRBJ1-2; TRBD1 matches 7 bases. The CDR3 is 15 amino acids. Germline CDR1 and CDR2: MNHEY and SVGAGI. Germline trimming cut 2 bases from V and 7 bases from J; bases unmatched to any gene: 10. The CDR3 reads CASSYEETGPSGYTF. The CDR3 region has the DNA TGTGCCAGCAGTTACGAGGAGACAGGGCCGAGTGGCTACACCTTC.

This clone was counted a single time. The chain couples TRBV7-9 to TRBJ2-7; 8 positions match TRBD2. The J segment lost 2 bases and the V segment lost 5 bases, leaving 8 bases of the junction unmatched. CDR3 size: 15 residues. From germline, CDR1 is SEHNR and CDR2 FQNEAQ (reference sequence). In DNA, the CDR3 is TGTGCCAGCAGCAGCCCCCCAGCGGGGGCCTACGAGCAGTACTTC. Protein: CASSSPPAGAYEQYF.

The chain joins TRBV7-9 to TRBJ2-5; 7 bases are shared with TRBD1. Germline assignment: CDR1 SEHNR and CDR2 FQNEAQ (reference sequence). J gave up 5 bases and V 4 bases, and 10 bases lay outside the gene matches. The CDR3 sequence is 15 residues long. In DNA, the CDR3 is TGTGCCAGCAGCTACACCGGGACAGTGGGGGAGACCCAGTACTTC. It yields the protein CASSYTGTVGETQYF.

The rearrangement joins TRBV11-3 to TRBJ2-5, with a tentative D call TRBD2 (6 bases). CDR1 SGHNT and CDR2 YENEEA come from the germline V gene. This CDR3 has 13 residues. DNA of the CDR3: TGTTCGAGCAGTAGGCGGGGAAAAGAGACCCAGTACTTC. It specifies CSSSRRGKETQYF.

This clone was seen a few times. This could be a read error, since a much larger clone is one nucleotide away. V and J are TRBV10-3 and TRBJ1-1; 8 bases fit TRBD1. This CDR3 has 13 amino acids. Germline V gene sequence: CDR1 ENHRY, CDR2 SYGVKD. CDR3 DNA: TGTGCCAGCAGTTACCAGGGGGCAACTGAAGCTTCCTTT. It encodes CASSYQGATEASF.

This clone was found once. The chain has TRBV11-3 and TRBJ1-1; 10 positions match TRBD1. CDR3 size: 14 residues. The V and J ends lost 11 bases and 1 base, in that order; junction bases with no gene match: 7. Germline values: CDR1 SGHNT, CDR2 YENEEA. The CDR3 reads CASTRDRGNTEAFF. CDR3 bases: TGTGCCTCAACCAGGGACAGGGGGAACACTGAAGCTTTCTTT.

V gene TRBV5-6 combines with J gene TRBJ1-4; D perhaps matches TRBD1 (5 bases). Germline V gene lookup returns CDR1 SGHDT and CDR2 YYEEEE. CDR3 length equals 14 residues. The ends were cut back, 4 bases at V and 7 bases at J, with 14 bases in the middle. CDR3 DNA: TGTGCCAGCAGCCCGGACAAGGGCGGTGAAAAACTGTTTTTT. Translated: CASSPDKGGEKLFF.

The CDR3 loop is CASSTGTSGGQQETQYF. The CDR3 DNA reads TGTGCCAGCAGCACCGGGACTAGCGGGGGGCAACAAGAGACCCAGTACTTC. The V call is TRBV9, the J call TRBJ2-5, with 15 bases lining up with TRBD2. V was pared by 4 bases and J by 2 bases, with 6 bases of the junction left unmatched. Germline values: CDR1 SGDLS, CDR2 YYNGEE. The length of the CDR3 is 17 residues.